This entry features one T cell receptor (beta chain) sequence. The antigen remains undetermined. This entry belongs to a study of monozygotic twins with cystic fibrosis. Background on the study: Libraries were built from approximately 3 micrograms of fragmented DNA using about 15 PCR cycles.

Study-wide results and limits: Age, concordance and disease severity did not associate with shared CDR3 numbers. Co-twins had the most similar V usage for 13 of 16 pairs, J for 8.

The CDR3 has 16 residues. The germline gives CDR1 SGHAT, CDR2 FQNNGV. V gave up 8 bases and J gave up 1 base; unmatched junction bases: 10. Using immunoSEQ multiplex PCR, the repertoire was profiled, and TCRdb retains in-frame clones only, with some absent. The repertoire holds about 9,600 clones, with roughly nine tenths as singletons. The TCR sequence derives from a boy between 2 and 10 years old with cystic fibrosis. This chain uses TRBV11-2 with TRBJ2-4, with 8 bases lining up with TRBD1. What was sequenced was blood. The CDR3 here is CASGPTRGLAKNIQYF. In DNA form, the CDR3 reads TGTGCCAGCGGCCCAACCAGGGGGCTGGCCAAAAACATTCAGTACTTC.